A selection of T cell receptor beta chains follows, all from one sample in a study of blood T cell repertoires in COVID-19. The data were produced by immunoSEQ multiplex PCR, yet TCRdb's version contains in-frame clones alone and is incomplete. The sample carries 70,000 to 75,000 clones, roughly 80% recorded once. Sequencing was carried out using peripheral blood. The receptors originated from a woman aged 70-85 years with acute or convalescent COVID-19. Both conserved end residues are part of each CDR3.

CARERQGSRDGYTF | TRBJ1-2 | TRBV2
CATSRTRATGNSPLHF | TRBJ1-6 | TRBV15
CASSQDNLAGGLSYNSPLHF | TRBJ1-6 | TRBV3-1/TRBV3-2
CASSFLLAGGQNEQFF | TRBJ2-1 | TRBV5-1
CASSFGTGSLSPLHF | TRBJ1-6 | TRBV11-2
CASSEGASVSYEQYF | TRBJ2-7 | TRBV6-1
CASSPEGGLVRSEQFF | TRBJ2-1 | TRBV11-2
CASSESKGLAGLYYEQYF | TRBJ2-7 | TRBV10-1
CASSLEAGGSYEQYF | TRBJ2-7 | TRBV28
CASSYRLAGTEQYF | TRBJ2-7 | TRBV6-5
CASSQDSGQVYTGELFF | TRBJ2-2 | TRBV3-1/TRBV3-2
CASSPGGWNQPQHF | TRBJ1-5 | TRBV11-2
CASGLVRGDRAYEQYF | TRBJ2-7 | TRBV12-5
CASASVGGGQYNSPLHF | TRBJ1-6 | TRBV27
CASNSGFGRTNVLTF | TRBJ2-6 | TRBV28
CASSVVSQGGTQYF | TRBJ2-5 | TRBV9
CASSRDNSNQPQHF | TRBJ1-5 | TRBV6-5
CASSLGDSFEKLFF | TRBJ1-4 | TRBV5-5
CASRGQGNDGYTF | TRBJ1-2 | TRBV10-2
CASKTGGSINTEAFF | TRBJ1-1 | TRBV28
CASSARDSGGPKNIQYF | TRBJ2-4 | TRBV28
CASSLGGGSHTQYF | TRBJ2-3 | TRBV7-6
CASSHGGAAPTNEKLFF | TRBJ1-4 | TRBV6-6
CSASLVGNYLGSNQPQHF | TRBJ1-5 | TRBV20-1
CATSRQNTEAFF | TRBJ1-1 | TRBV24-1
CASSTRGGSNEKLFF | TRBJ1-4 | TRBV28
CASSSRYGQTSNQPQHF | TRBJ1-5 | TRBV5-5
CASSLATGSYEQYF | TRBJ2-7 | TRBV7-2
CASSQIIAPPQETQYF | TRBJ2-5 | TRBV14
CASSDYRGRRNTGELFF | TRBJ2-2 | TRBV7-7
CASRLGGQYYGYTF | TRBJ1-2 | TRBV6-5
CASTLGLTEAFF | TRBJ1-1 | TRBV5-6
CASTAGAGDLYEQYF | TRBJ2-7 | TRBV6-5
CASSLGSAGGSSYEQYF | TRBJ2-7 | TRBV7-2
CASSFEWEQYF | TRBJ2-7 | TRBV3-1/TRBV3-2
CARSLAGGRAGTF | TRBJ1-2 | TRBV5-4
CASSPTGLNTIYF | TRBJ1-3 | TRBV27
CASSPPGTGFQPQHF | TRBJ1-5 | TRBV18
CASSRTSLDTQYF | TRBJ2-3 | TRBV28
CASSPGTSGSGLMGTDTQYF | TRBJ2-3 | TRBV11-3
CASSLMGLAGGRSGELFF | TRBJ2-2 | TRBV7-7
CASSVSGSLLHEQFF | TRBJ2-1 | TRBV25-1
CASNPARQNTEAFF | TRBJ1-1 | TRBV5-1
CASSIDLSGRTNTGELFF | TRBJ2-2 | TRBV19
CASSSGQGALENYNSPLHF | TRBJ1-6 | TRBV28
CASTTNSNQPQHF | TRBJ1-5 | TRBV6-5
CASSQKDRGYTEAFF | TRBJ1-1 | TRBV7-8
CASSLAQVGGTQYF | TRBJ2-5 | TRBV5-6